Listed here are 31 T cell receptor beta chains from one sample, sequenced in a study of control samples from healthy donors and cancer patients. The method was immunoSEQ multiplex PCR; TCRdb's version includes in-frame clones alone and lacks a portion of them. The data show around 45,000 clones, roughly 65% seen once. Material: formalin-fixed, paraffin-embedded tissue. The source is a male donor with melanoma.

This clone was observed a single time. The gene calls are TRBV11-2 and TRBJ2-5, with 8 positions matching TRBD2. The CDR3 length is 18 residues. From germline, CDR1 is SGHAT and CDR2 FQNNGV. Losses at the gene ends were 5 bases for V and 9 bases for J; bases not matched to a gene: 23. The DNA for the CDR3 is TGTGCCAGCAGCCCATTCGGGGGGGGAGCGGGCCCGTGGGTGGCCCAGTACTTC. It translates to CASSPFGGGAGPWVAQYF. Variable domain in full (rest from reference TRBV11-2 and TRBJ2-5): EAGVAQSPRYKIIEKRQSVAFWCNPISGHATLYWYQQILGQGPKLLIQFQNNGVVDDSQLPKDRFSAERLKGVDSTLKIQPAKLEDSAVYLCASSPFGGGAGPWVAQYFGPGTRLLVL.

By sample share, this clone is medium-sized. This chain links TRBV18 with TRBJ2-7, with TRBD1 identical over 9 bases. The CDR3 loop spans 14 amino acids. The J segment lost 5 bases and the V segment lost 6 bases, leaving 8 bases of the junction unmatched. Germline lookup yields CDR1 KGHSH and CDR2 LQKENI. DNA for the CDR3: TGTGCCAGCTCTCTGGACAGGGGATTCCACGAGCAGTACTTC. This gives the protein CASSLDRGFHEQYF.

This chain links TRBV21-1 with TRBJ2-7. TRBV21-1 counts as a pseudogene. The CDR3 length is 13 residues. The CDR3 sequence: CASSMATVYEQYF. CDR3 nucleotides: TGTGCCAGCAGCATGGCGACCGTATACGAGCAGTACTTC.

This chain joins TRBV7-9 and TRBJ2-7; no firm D call. The CDR3 has 13 residues. The germline V and J ends were trimmed by 5 bases and 1 base, with 9 bases remaining between them. Per germline, CDR1 SEHNR and CDR2 FQNEAQ (reference sequence). The CDR3 sequence is CASSLEDSYEQYF. The DNA for the CDR3 is TGTGCCAGCAGCCTAGAAGATTCCTACGAGCAGTACTTC.

V usage is TRBV3-1 (or the pseudogene TRBV3-2) and J usage is TRBJ2-1, with D tentatively TRBD2 (5 bases). Deletions cut 1 base from V and 5 bases from J, with 9 bases between. CDR1 LGHDT and CDR2 YNNKEL come from the germline V gene (reference sequence). This CDR3 has 14 amino acids. The CDR3 here is CASSQGTGHNEQFF. In DNA form, the CDR3 reads TGTGCCAGCAGCCAAGGGACTGGGCACAATGAGCAGTTCTTC.

The rearrangement joins TRBV10-3 to TRBJ2-1, with 7 bases identical to TRBD1. Germline CDR1 and CDR2: ENHRY and SYGVKD. The CDR3 is 16 residues long. V was pared by 0 bases and J by 9 bases, with 11 bases of the junction left unmatched. CDR3 nucleotide sequence: TGTGCCATCAGTGAGTCGAAAGGGGGCGCCTCAAGTGAGCAGTTCTTC. It is translated as CAISESKGGASSEQFF.

This clone has at least ten counts. The chain joins TRBV14 to TRBJ1-1; no clear D. The germline gives CDR1 SGHDN, CDR2 FVKESK. Between the trimmed V and J ends, which lost 5 bases and 0 bases, there was a span of 4 bases. The CDR3 length is 12 residues. DNA for the CDR3: TGTGCCAGCAGCTATTTGAACACTGAAGCTTTCTTT. This codes for CASSYLNTEAFF.

There are a few counts of this clone. The chain has TRBV5-6 and TRBJ1-1; tentative D call: TRBD1 (5 bases). This CDR3 is 14 amino acids long. The germline V gene has CDR1 SGHDT and CDR2 YYEEEE. Trimming cost V 0 bases and J 2 bases, with 8 bases left between them. The CDR3 loop is CASSLDGGNTEAFF. The CDR3 DNA reads as TGTGCCAGCAGCTTGGACGGGGGTAACACTGAAGCTTTCTTT.

This clone was counted only a few times. The V call is TRBV18, the J call TRBJ2-2; D possibly corresponds to TRBD1 (5 bases). Trimming cost V 10 bases and J 0 bases, with 15 bases left between them. This CDR3 is 15 amino acids long. Germline loops: CDR1 KGHSH, CDR2 LQKENI. Here the CDR3 reads CATPPPGTNTGELFF. In DNA, the CDR3 is TGTGCCACCCCACCTCCAGGGACGAACACCGGGGAGCTGTTTTTT.

This clone has a count of ten or more. The J gene is TRBJ2-7, the V gene TRBV7-2; a possible D gene is TRBD1 (5 bases). Per germline, CDR1 SGHTA and CDR2 FQGNSA. The V end lost 2 bases, the J end lost 5 bases, and 16 bases lay between the germline ends. The CDR3 runs 15 residues. The CDR3 nucleotides read TGTGCCAGCAGCTTAAGATTAGTCGGACATGACGAGCAGTACTTC. This translates into CASSLRLVGHDEQYF.

The chain has TRBV27 and TRBJ2-1; D gene ambiguous. Germline assignment: CDR1 MNHEY and CDR2 SMNVEV (reference sequence). The CDR3 runs to 15 residues. Trimming removed 6 bases at V and 0 bases at J, with 12 bases between. CDR3 in amino acids: CASRPTLSSYNEQFF. CDR3 in DNA: TGTGCCAGCAGACCGACCTTGAGCTCCTACAATGAGCAGTTCTTC.

The chain carries TRBV2 and TRBJ1-2; D not resolved. V lost 2 bases and J 8 bases, leaving 9 bases between the germline ends. Germline V gene data show CDR1 as SNHLY and CDR2 as FYNNEI. The CDR3 extends over 12 amino acids. CDR3 amino acids: CASSELPLGYTF. The CDR3 nucleotides are TGTGCCAGCAGTGAACTCCCCCTCGGCTACACCTTC.

The chain carries TRBV7-2 and TRBJ2-3; 11 bases are a match to TRBD2. The CDR3 sequence is 16 residues long. Germline lookup yields CDR1 SGHTA and CDR2 FQGNSA. V lost 3 bases and J lost 1; bases outside the gene matches: 3. CDR3: CASSFTSGSGTDTQYF. The DNA for the CDR3 is TGTGCCAGCAGCTTTACTAGCGGGAGCGGCACAGATACGCAGTATTTT.

This chain joins TRBV27 and TRBJ2-1; tentatively, D is TRBD2 (7 bases). The CDR3 sequence is 19 residues long. Germline assignment: CDR1 MNHEY and CDR2 SMNVEV (reference sequence). Trimming took 5 bases from V and 6 from J, leaving 29 bases between them. CDR3 region: CASSPHRAGAGVGPNEQFF. The CDR3 bases are TGTGCCAGCAGTCCCCACAGGGCCGGGGCGGGAGTGGGTCCCAATGAGCAGTTCTTC.

The CDR3 nucleotides are TGTGCCAGCAGTTCCGGGCTAGCGGGAGTTGAGCAGTTCTTC. Translated, it gives CASSSGLAGVEQFF. The chain employs TRBV7-2 and TRBJ2-1, with 10 bases fitting TRBD2. The CDR3 extends over 14 amino acids. Unmatched junction bases numbered 8, after V lost 6 bases and J lost 9 bases. Germline V gene data show CDR1 as SGHTA and CDR2 as FQGNSA. Full variable domain (remainder filled in from reference TRBV7-2 and TRBJ2-1): GAGVSQSPSNKVTEKGKDVELRCDPISGHTALYWYRQSLGQGLEFLIYFQGNSAPDKSGLPSDRFSAERTGGSVSTLTIQRTQQEDSAVYLCASSSGLAGVEQFFGPGTRLTVL.

This clone showed up just a few times. The chain employs TRBV5-5 and TRBJ2-1; D unclear. The CDR3 extends over 11 amino acids. Deletions cut 4 bases from V and 8 bases from J, with 7 bases between. Looked up from germline, CDR1 is SGHKS and CDR2 is YYEKEE (reference sequence). The CDR3 nucleotides are TGTGCCAGCAGCAACCCTTATGAGCAGTTCTTC. Protein: CASSNPYEQFF. The whole variable domain, filled in from reference TRBV5-5 and TRBJ2-1, reads DAGVTQSPTHLIKTRGQQVTLRCSPISGHKSVSWYQQVLGQGPQFIFQYYEKEERGRGNFPDRFSARQFPNYSSELNVNALLLGDSALYLCASSNPYEQFFGPGTRLTVL.

The rearrangement uses TRBV18 and TRBJ2-7; TRBD1 might be the D (5 bases). The CDR3 is 13 residues long. V lost 5 bases, J lost 2 bases, and 10 bases lay in between. Germline assignment: CDR1 KGHSH and CDR2 LQKENI. The CDR3 region is CASSGAGTYEQYF. CDR3 bases: TGTGCCAGCTCAGGGGCAGGGACCTACGAGCAGTACTTC.

This clone appeared a single time. J is TRBJ1-3 and V is TRBV6-5; a weak D match, TRBD1 (5 bases). Germline CDR1 and CDR2: MNHEY and SVGAGI. Trimming cost V 7 bases and J 0 bases, with 10 bases left between them. The CDR3 runs to 14 residues. The chain's CDR3 is CASTQGLSGNTIYF. The DNA of the CDR3 is TGTGCCAGCACTCAGGGTCTCTCTGGAAACACCATATATTTT.

The rearrangement joins TRBV28 to TRBJ2-3, with D perhaps matching TRBD2 (6 bases). The CDR3 extends over 18 amino acids. Trimming removed 8 bases from V and 2 bases from J, with 26 bases in between. CDR1 is MDHEN and CDR2 is SYDVKM in the germline V gene. The chain's CDR3 is CASAPPGLPLKHTDTQYF. The CDR3 DNA follows: TGTGCCAGCGCACCCCCGGGACTGCCGCTCAAACACACAGATACGCAGTATTTT.

J is TRBJ2-1 and V is TRBV11-1; D gene ambiguous. Trimming removed 3 bases from V and 11 bases from J, with 14 bases in between. Germline V gives CDR1 SGHAT, CDR2 FQDESV (reference sequence). This CDR3 has 13 residues. The CDR3 loop is CASSFSGPRQQFF. CDR3 in DNA: TGTGCCAGCAGCTTCTCGGGTCCCAGGCAGCAGTTCTTC. The full variable domain, in which reference TRBV11-1 and TRBJ2-1 provide the parts outside the CDR3, is EAEVAQSPRYKITEKSQAVAFWCDPISGHATLYWYRQILGQGPELLVQFQDESVVDDSQLPKDRFSAERLKGVDSTLKIQPAELGDSAMYLCASSFSGPRQQFFGPGTRLTVL.

A remark on this clone: This same CDR3 is encoded by further DNA sequences in the sample. This chain joins TRBV27 and TRBJ2-6; the D gene is possibly TRBD2 (6 bases). The ends were cut back, 4 bases at V and 1 base at J, with 11 bases in the middle. Germline CDR1 MNHEY, CDR2 SMNVEV (reference sequence). The CDR3 consists of 16 residues. DNA of the CDR3: TGTGCCAGCAGTTCAGGGAGGCTATCTGGGGCCAACGTCCTGACTTTC. Translated, it gives CASSSGRLSGANVLTF.

This chain joins TRBV2 and TRBJ2-2, with TRBD1 matching over 8 bases. This CDR3 has 15 residues. Trimming removed 0 bases from V and 7 bases from J; junction bases left unmatched: 4. In germline, CDR1 is SNHLY, CDR2 FYNNEI. CDR3 nucleotide sequence: TGTGCCAGCAGTGAAGCGCAGGGGGCGGGCGGGGAGCTGTTTTTT. Translation gives CASSEAQGAGGELFF.

With respect to this clone: A much larger clone lies one base from this, so it may be a read error. Other DNA sequences in the same sample also yield this CDR3. Here the CDR3 DNA reads TGCGCCAGCAGCCCAACGGCTACCTACAATGAGCAGTTCTTC. This gives the protein CASSPTATYNEQFF. The gene calls are TRBV5-1 and TRBJ2-1; D is undetermined. This CDR3 is built from 14 residues. V lost 4 bases and J lost 2, with 10 bases in between. The germline CDR1 and CDR2 sequences are SGHRS and YFSETQ.

The rearrangement links TRBV7-6 to TRBJ2-5, with 11 positions matching TRBD1. The CDR3 spans 15 residues. Germline loops: CDR1 SGHVS, CDR2 FNYEAQ. The V segment lost 4 bases and the J segment 7 bases; nucleotides outside the gene matches: 8. The CDR3 DNA is TGTGCCAGCAGCTCGTCCGGGACAGGGGGTTCGACCCAGTACTTC. It codes for CASSSSGTGGSTQYF.

This chain uses TRBV6-5 with TRBJ1-5; 9 nucleotides line up with TRBD1. The CDR3 has 15 residues. The junction had 6 bases not matched to a gene; V was cut back by 4 bases and J by 5 bases. In germline, CDR1 is MNHEY, CDR2 SVGAGI. The CDR3 DNA follows: TGTGCCAGCAGTTCCGGACAGGGGAGCTATCAGCCCCAGCATTTT. Translating gives CASSSGQGSYQPQHF.

V is TRBV19 and J is TRBJ2-7, with 8 bases matching TRBD2. CDR1 and CDR2 (germline): LNHDA, SQIVND (reference sequence). The trim removed 4 bases at V and 4 bases at J, leaving 18 bases unmatched. This CDR3 is built from 18 residues. The CDR3 sequence is CASSTTGAGASERYEQYF. CDR3 DNA: TGTGCCAGTAGTACAACTGGAGCGGGAGCCTCTGAAAGGTACGAGCAGTACTTC.

The chain is built from TRBV3-1 (or the pseudogene TRBV3-2) and TRBJ2-3; 7 nucleotides agree with TRBD1. The CDR3 has 16 amino acids. From germline, CDR1 is LGHDT and CDR2 YNNKEL (reference sequence). V lost 1 base, J lost 4 bases, and 8 bases stayed unmatched. The DNA for the CDR3 is TGTGCCAGCAGCCAAGCGGCCTACAGGGGCGCAGATACGCAGTATTTT. It yields the protein CASSQAAYRGADTQYF.

The rearrangement uses TRBV29-1 and TRBJ2-7; D may match TRBD1 or TRBD2 (5 bases each). This CDR3 has 16 amino acids. V was pared by 4 bases and J by 5 bases, with 24 bases between. Germline lookup yields CDR1 SQVTM and CDR2 ANQGSEA. For the CDR3, the DNA is TGCAGCGTTGTGTTGGTGTCGGGGCTTGGTCCGCACGAGCAGTACTTC. Protein: CSVVLVSGLGPHEQYF.

The chain couples TRBV11-3 to TRBJ2-7; possible D gene TRBD1, 5 bases. Germline CDR1 and CDR2: SGHNT and YENEEA. There are 13 residues in the CDR3. Trimming shortened V by 2 bases and J by 6 bases, and 11 bases separated the two germline ends. The CDR3 DNA is TGTGCCAGCAGCTTAAAATGGGGCCTCGAGCAGTACTTC. It is translated as CASSLKWGLEQYF.

The V gene is TRBV10-1, the J gene TRBJ2-5; the D call may be TRBD1 or TRBD2 (5 bases each). Germline CDR1 is WNHNN and CDR2 is SYGVQD (reference sequence). The CDR3 covers 15 residues. V was clipped by 2 bases and J by 4 bases, with 14 bases between them. CDR3 sequence: CASSEGGQGRETQYF. The CDR3, as DNA: TGCGCCAGCAGTGAGGGGGGTCAGGGCCGAGAGACCCAGTACTTC.

This clone was seen a few times. The rearrangement uses TRBV6-5 and TRBJ2-5; D is uncertain. The V gene lost 0 bases and the J gene lost 5 bases, with 1 base spanning the gap. CDR1 and CDR2 (germline): MNHEY, SVGAGI. The CDR3 has 11 amino acids. The CDR3 spells CASSYSETQYF. The CDR3 DNA reads as TGTGCCAGCAGTTACTCGGAGACCCAGTACTTC.